The 24 T cell receptor beta chains listed next were all sequenced from one sample in a study of glioma-infiltrating T cells after dendritic cell vaccination (dated by TCRdb to about 2016). Read against the paper, the sample's time point label means: after dendritic cell vaccination, including at tumor progression/relapse. Library prep was done by the immunoSEQ multiplex PCR assay. TCRdb retrieved this table from immuneACCESS and kept in-frame rearrangements only. Not all clones are present; in checked studies, unresolved V genes account for under half, and no reason is known for the remainder. For this sample there are 20,000 to 30,000 clones; around 92% appear just once. The ten largest clonotypes hold 2.5% to 3% of the sample. Specimen: blood, collected after dendritic cell vaccination. These receptors originate from a human donor with glioblastoma.

The chain employs TRBV7-2 and TRBJ2-7, with TRBD2 matching over 9 bases. The J segment lost 5 bases and the V segment lost 1 base, leaving 6 bases of the junction unmatched. Germline CDR1 is SGHTA and CDR2 is FQGNSA. The CDR3 has 15 amino acids. This chain's CDR3 is CASSLVASGVNEQYF. The CDR3 DNA follows: TGTGCCAGCAGCTTAGTGGCTAGCGGGGTCAACGAGCAGTACTTC.

This chain joins TRBV5-1 and TRBJ1-2; perhaps TRBD1 as D (5 bases). CDR3 size: 15 residues. V lost 2 bases to trimming and J lost 0 bases, with 11 bases between them. Per germline, CDR1 SGHRS and CDR2 YFSETQ. The CDR3 DNA sequence: TGCGCCAGCAGCTTCTCCTCAGGGCCTAACTATGGCTACACCTTC. This sequence encodes CASSFSSGPNYGYTF.

The chain recombines TRBV14 with TRBJ2-7; 9 bases align to TRBD1. Germline-derived CDR1 and CDR2 are SGHDN and FVKESK. Trimming removed 3 bases from V and 2 bases from J; junction bases left unmatched: 20. This CDR3 region has 20 residues. This CDR3 reads CASSQIPGQGHSYQAYEQYF. The DNA for the CDR3 is TGTGCCAGCAGCCAGATACCGGGACAGGGACACTCCTATCAAGCCTACGAGCAGTACTTC.

The V gene is TRBV9, the J gene TRBJ1-1, with a possible D match to TRBD1 (5 bases). CDR3 length: 15 residues. V lost 0 bases to trimming and J lost 4 bases, with 13 bases between them. Germline CDR1 is SGDLS and CDR2 is YYNGEE. CDR3 loop: CASSVDRFEPTEAFF. The CDR3 DNA reads as TGTGCCAGCAGCGTAGACAGGTTCGAGCCCACTGAAGCTTTCTTT.

The chain uses TRBV5-5 and TRBJ2-1, with TRBD2 as a possible D gene (6 bases). Germline V gives CDR1 SGHKS, CDR2 YYEKEE (reference sequence). V lost 4 bases to trimming and J lost 0 bases, with 8 bases between them. The CDR3 is made up of 14 amino acids. The CDR3 region has the DNA TGTGCCAGCAGCCGGGAGAGCTCCTACAATGAGCAGTTCTTC. Translated, it gives CASSRESSYNEQFF.

The chain has TRBV5-4 and TRBJ1-2; 8 bases are a match to TRBD1. This CDR3 spans 15 amino acids. Germline CDR1 is SGHNT and CDR2 is YYREEE (reference sequence). V trimming: 6 bases; J trimming: 0 bases; junction bases outside the gene matches: 7. CDR3: CASTIGTGANYGYTF. The CDR3 DNA sequence: TGTGCCAGCACTATAGGGACAGGAGCTAACTATGGCTACACCTTC.

The rearrangement joins TRBV7-9 to TRBJ2-4, with a possible D match to TRBD2 (5 bases). Trimming removed 1 base at V and 6 bases at J, with 10 bases between. The CDR3 is 14 amino acids. Germline V gene data show CDR1 as SEHNR and CDR2 as FQNEAQ (reference sequence). DNA for the CDR3: TGTGCCAGCAGCTTAGGCCGGGGTCGAAACATTCAGTACTTC. It codes for CASSLGRGRNIQYF.

The rearrangement uses TRBV11-2 and TRBJ2-1; 9 bases agree with TRBD2. Looked up from germline, CDR1 is SGHAT and CDR2 is FQNNGV. Trimming took 5 bases from V and 7 from J; bases not matched to a gene: 9. There are 15 residues in the CDR3. CDR3 bases: TGTGCCAGCAGCACCCGACTAGCGGACTTTAATGAGCAGTTCTTC. It yields the protein CASSTRLADFNEQFF.

The rearrangement uses TRBV6-5 and TRBJ2-4; 8 bases line up with TRBD2. The CDR3 consists of 14 residues. Germline CDR1 reads MNHEY; CDR2 reads SVGAGI. V gave up 8 bases and J gave up 1 base; unmatched junction bases: 4. The CDR3 sequence is CASREGPAKNIQYF. The CDR3 coding sequence is TGTGCCAGCCGGGAGGGGCCGGCCAAAAACATTCAGTACTTC.

The rearrangement joins TRBV7-2 to TRBJ2-1; TRBD1 matches 7 bases. Trimming at V came to 1 base and at J to 4 bases, leaving 4 bases not matched to a gene. The CDR3 covers 15 residues. Per germline, CDR1 SGHTA and CDR2 FQGNSA. The CDR3 region has the DNA TGTGCCAGCAGCTTAGTGGGACAGACTTACAATGAGCAGTTCTTC. Translated, it gives CASSLVGQTYNEQFF.

V usage is TRBV6-5 and J usage is TRBJ1-2, with D maybe TRBD1 (5 bases). This CDR3 region has 16 residues. Germline loops: CDR1 MNHEY, CDR2 SVGAGI. V was cut by 2 bases and J by 8 bases, with 21 bases left in between. The CDR3 sequence: CASSYSLQMGRKGYTF. In DNA form, the CDR3 reads TGTGCCAGCAGTTACAGCCTTCAGATGGGGCGGAAAGGCTACACCTTC.

The chain carries TRBV4-2 and TRBJ1-1; D uncertain. This CDR3 is built from 17 residues. The V gene's germline CDR1 is LGHNA and CDR2 YNFKEQ. The V end lost 0 bases, the J end lost 0 bases, and 14 bases lay between the germline ends. CDR3 DNA sequence: TGTGCCAGCAGCCAAGATGGGCGACAAGGAATGAACACTGAAGCTTTCTTT. Protein: CASSQDGRQGMNTEAFF.

The V gene is TRBV6-1, the J gene TRBJ1-2; 7 positions agree with TRBD1. The CDR3 is made up of 13 amino acids. Trimming at V came to 6 bases and at J to 6 bases, leaving 7 bases not matched to a gene. Looked up from germline, CDR1 is MNHNS and CDR2 is SASEGT. Here the CDR3 reads CASSRDSADGYTF. CDR3 nucleotide sequence: TGTGCCAGCAGCAGGGACAGCGCGGATGGCTACACCTTC.

This clone was observed a single time. This chain joins TRBV2 and TRBJ2-5; maybe TRBD1 (5 bases). The CDR3 length is 13 residues. CDR1 is SNHLY and CDR2 is FYNNEI in the germline V gene. With 8 bases removed from V and 4 bases from J, the gap between germline ends came to 14 bases. Here the CDR3 reads CASRGHGSETQYF. For the CDR3, the DNA is TGTGCCAGCCGCGGACATGGTTCAGAGACCCAGTACTTC.

This chain uses TRBV5-1 with TRBJ2-2, with TRBD1 matching over 8 bases. Germline V gene sequence: CDR1 SGHRS, CDR2 YFSETQ. The CDR3 has 16 residues. Trimming removed 4 bases from V and 5 bases from J; junction bases left unmatched: 10. Here the CDR3 reads CASSQQLRQGTGELFF. The CDR3 DNA sequence: TGCGCCAGCAGCCAGCAACTTAGACAGGGGACCGGGGAGCTGTTTTTT. The full variable domain, with the rest looked up from reference TRBV5-1 and TRBJ2-2, is KAGVTQTPRYLIKTRGQQVTLSCSPISGHRSVSWYQQTPGQGLQFLFEYFSETQRNKGNFPGRFSGRQFSNSRSEMNVSTLELGDSALYLCASSQQLRQGTGELFFGEGSRLTVL.

J is TRBJ1-5 and V is TRBV6-1; 8 bases are shared with TRBD1. The germline gives CDR1 MNHNS, CDR2 SASEGT. This CDR3 has 12 residues. V shed 11 bases and J 8 bases; nucleotides not matched to a gene: 8. The CDR3 bases are TGTGCCTTACGACAGGGGCGGGAGCCCCAGCATTTT. As protein: CALRQGREPQHF.

The V and J genes are TRBV6-1 and TRBJ2-3; the D is unclear. The germline gives CDR1 MNHNS, CDR2 SASEGT. The V and J ends lost 5 bases and 4 bases respectively, with 7 bases between them. The CDR3 length is 12 residues. CDR3 region: CASSLYADTQYF. The CDR3, as DNA: TGTGCCAGCAGTCTATACGCAGATACGCAGTATTTT.

This clone has only one observation. The chain combines TRBV18 with TRBJ2-3; 10 bases are a match to TRBD2. V shed 3 bases and J 4 bases; nucleotides not matched to a gene: 7. The CDR3 totals 16 residues. Germline CDR1 reads KGHSH; CDR2 reads LQKENI. CDR3 sequence (DNA): TGTGCCAGCTCACCGTTACTAGCGGGGACCGCAGATACGCAGTATTTT. Its translation: CASSPLLAGTADTQYF.

The sample holds a few counts of this clone. V is TRBV10-2 and J is TRBJ2-5; perhaps TRBD1 as D (5 bases). This CDR3 spans 13 amino acids. The V gene's germline CDR1 is WSHSY and CDR2 SAAADI. V was trimmed by 5 bases and J by 4 bases, leaving 11 bases between them. DNA for the CDR3: TGCGCCAGCAGTCAGGGCATGATAGAGACCCAGTACTTC. Translated, it gives CASSQGMIETQYF.

CDR3 loop: CASSPPGLATYEQYF. CDR3 DNA sequence: TGTGCCAGCTCACCACCGGGACTAGCGACCTACGAGCAGTACTTC. The V call is TRBV18, the J call TRBJ2-5, with TRBD2 matching over 10 bases. The J call may be faulty, since TRBJ2-7 better matches the DNA end. The CDR3 length is 15 residues. Germline V gene lookup returns CDR1 KGHSH and CDR2 LQKENI.

The chain carries TRBV16 and TRBJ1-1; 12 bases line up with TRBD1. Germline values: CDR1 KGHSY, CDR2 FQNENV. J lost 4 bases, V lost 7 bases, and 13 bases had no gene match. The CDR3 is 17 residues long. CDR3 sequence: CASTRPGQGARGTEAFF. CDR3 DNA: TGTGCCAGCACCCGACCGGGACAGGGGGCGCGGGGCACTGAAGCTTTCTTT.

The chain carries TRBV11-2 and TRBJ2-5; a possible D gene is TRBD1 (6 bases). Germline values: CDR1 SGHAT, CDR2 FQNNGV. The V and J ends lost 8 bases and 4 bases respectively, with 14 bases between them. The CDR3 spans 13 residues. The CDR3 DNA reads as TGTGCCAGCTTGGACAGAGCACTAGAGACCCAGTACTTC. This translates into CASLDRALETQYF.

The V call is TRBV18, the J call TRBJ2-7, with 10 positions matching TRBD2. Looked up from germline, CDR1 is KGHSH and CDR2 is LQKENI. The CDR3 is 14 residues long. V was clipped by 4 bases and J by 3 bases; unmatched bases: 3. This CDR3 reads CASSLLAGFYEQYF. The CDR3 nucleotides are TGTGCCAGCTCACTACTAGCGGGGTTCTACGAGCAGTACTTC.

The chain combines TRBV19 with TRBJ1-2; 9 nucleotides match TRBD1. The junction had 5 bases not matched to a gene; V was cut back by 1 base and J by 5 bases. In germline, CDR1 is LNHDA, CDR2 SQIVND (reference sequence). The CDR3 has 15 amino acids. CDR3 residues: CASSIGGDRGYGYTF. CDR3 coding DNA: TGTGCCAGTAGTATAGGAGGCGACAGGGGGTATGGCTACACCTTC. Full variable domain (missing parts from reference TRBV19 and TRBJ1-2): DGGITQSPKYLFRKEGQNVTLSCEQNLNHDAMYWYRQDPGQGLRLIYYSQIVNDFQKGDIAEGYSVSREKKESFPLTVTSAQKNPTAFYLCASSIGGDRGYGYTFGSGTRLTVV.